This is a list of T cell receptor beta chains from one sample in a study of blood T cell repertoires in COVID-19. Data came from immunoSEQ multiplex PCR; TCRdb stores just in-frame clones and leaves some out. The sample carries 120,000 or so clones, over 55% recorded once. The sample taken for sequencing was peripheral blood. These TCRs come from a woman aged 70 to 79 with acute or convalescent COVID-19. CDR3s include the opening cysteine and the closing phenylalanine or tryptophan. Each record gives: D gene, V gene, clone size, J gene, CDR3 length, CDR3 DNA, CDR3 protein. The D gene is left open where the match is weak. Clone sizes are given selectively: once, few, many, or a class where the clone is expanded.

d_call: TRBD1; v_call: TRBV24-1; clone_size: -; j_call: TRBJ2-1; cdr3_length: 14; cdr3_nt: TGTGCCACCAGCGGGACAGGGGGCCCCAATGAGCAGTTCTTC; cdr3_aa: CATSGTGGPNEQFF
d_call: TRBD1; v_call: TRBV18; clone_size: few; j_call: TRBJ2-5; cdr3_length: 15; cdr3_nt: TGTGCCAGCTCACCAAGGACAGGGTCGGAAGAGACCCAGTACTTC; cdr3_aa: CASSPRTGSEETQYF
d_call: -; v_call: TRBV15; clone_size: -; j_call: TRBJ2-1; cdr3_length: 15; cdr3_nt: TGTGCCACCAGCAGAGACAATCAGGGTCAAGGAGAGCAGTTCTTC; cdr3_aa: CATSRDNQGQGEQFF
d_call: -; v_call: TRBV5-4; clone_size: -; j_call: TRBJ1-2; cdr3_length: 14; cdr3_nt: TGTGCCAGCACCGCGGGGGGAGCTAACTATGGCTACACCTTC; cdr3_aa: CASTAGGANYGYTF
d_call: TRBD2; v_call: TRBV19; clone_size: -; j_call: TRBJ2-1; cdr3_length: 13; cdr3_nt: TGTGCCAGTAGCCTGGGACTAGCGGGCGAGCAGTTCTTC; cdr3_aa: CASSLGLAGEQFF
d_call: TRBD1; v_call: TRBV19; clone_size: -; j_call: TRBJ2-7; cdr3_length: 14; cdr3_nt: TGTGCCAGTAGTGGGGAGACAGGGCTCTACGAGCAGTACTTC; cdr3_aa: CASSGETGLYEQYF
d_call: -; v_call: TRBV19; clone_size: -; j_call: TRBJ2-1; cdr3_length: 16; cdr3_nt: TGTGCCAGTAGCATTGCGGGGCTCCGAGCCTACAATGAGCAGTTCTTC; cdr3_aa: CASSIAGLRAYNEQFF
d_call: TRBD2; v_call: TRBV2; clone_size: -; j_call: TRBJ2-5; cdr3_length: 15; cdr3_nt: TGTGCCAACGGGGCTAGCGGGATACACCAAGAGACCCAGTACTTC; cdr3_aa: CANGASGIHQETQYF
d_call: -; v_call: TRBV9; clone_size: -; j_call: TRBJ2-7; cdr3_length: 15; cdr3_nt: TGTGCCAGCAGCGTAGGAGAGGGCGCGGTCCACGAGCAGTACTTC; cdr3_aa: CASSVGEGAVHEQYF
d_call: TRBD1; v_call: TRBV5-1; clone_size: -; j_call: TRBJ1-2; cdr3_length: 15; cdr3_nt: TGCGCCAGCAGCTTGCCGGACAGGGGCTTGTATGGCTACACCTTC; cdr3_aa: CASSLPDRGLYGYTF
d_call: -; v_call: TRBV11-2; clone_size: few; j_call: TRBJ2-5; cdr3_length: 18; cdr3_nt: TGTGCCAGCAGCTTAAATTGGGGGGGCTCCGTAAACGAAGAGACCCAGTACTTC; cdr3_aa: CASSLNWGGSVNEETQYF
d_call: TRBD2; v_call: TRBV19; clone_size: -; j_call: TRBJ2-1; cdr3_length: 17; cdr3_nt: TGTGCCAGTAGTAGGGGGACTAGCGTAGAACTCTACAATGAGCAGTTCTTC; cdr3_aa: CASSRGTSVELYNEQFF
d_call: TRBD2; v_call: TRBV11-2; clone_size: -; j_call: TRBJ2-1; cdr3_length: 17; cdr3_nt: TGTGCCAGCAGTAGGGGACTAGCGGGAGGTCCCTACAATGAGCAGTTCTTC; cdr3_aa: CASSRGLAGGPYNEQFF
d_call: TRBD1; v_call: TRBV6-4; clone_size: -; j_call: TRBJ1-5; cdr3_length: 16; cdr3_nt: TGTGCCAGCAGTGCGACAGGGGTGAGCTTTAATCAGCCCCAGCATTTT; cdr3_aa: CASSATGVSFNQPQHF
d_call: TRBD1; v_call: TRBV9; clone_size: few; j_call: TRBJ2-5; cdr3_length: 15; cdr3_nt: TGTGCCAGCAGCGTATCGGGACAGTCGTCGGAGACCCAGTACTTC; cdr3_aa: CASSVSGQSSETQYF
d_call: -; v_call: TRBV25-1; clone_size: few; j_call: TRBJ1-3; cdr3_length: 15; cdr3_nt: TGTGCCAGCAGTGAAAGATCAGGGCCTGGAAACACCATATATTTT; cdr3_aa: CASSERSGPGNTIYF
d_call: -; v_call: TRBV5-1; clone_size: -; j_call: TRBJ1-1; cdr3_length: 15; cdr3_nt: TGCGCCAGCAGCTTGTGGGGGGGTCTGAACACTGAAGCTTTCTTT; cdr3_aa: CASSLWGGLNTEAFF
d_call: TRBD2; v_call: TRBV7-3; clone_size: -; j_call: TRBJ2-1; cdr3_length: 15; cdr3_nt: TGTGCCAGCAGCCGCACTACTAGCGGGAGTTATGAGCAGTTCTTC; cdr3_aa: CASSRTTSGSYEQFF
d_call: -; v_call: TRBV5-5; clone_size: -; j_call: TRBJ1-5; cdr3_length: 13; cdr3_nt: TGTGCCAGCAGCTTCTATAGCAATCAGCCCCAGCATTTT; cdr3_aa: CASSFYSNQPQHF
d_call: TRBD1; v_call: TRBV19; clone_size: -; j_call: TRBJ2-7; cdr3_length: 13; cdr3_nt: TGTGCCAGTAGTTTCGGGACAGGGGGAGAGCAGTACTTC; cdr3_aa: CASSFGTGGEQYF
d_call: -; v_call: TRBV14; clone_size: -; j_call: TRBJ2-2; cdr3_length: 13; cdr3_nt: TGTGCCAGCAGCCCCCTCGGTTCCGGGGAGCTGTTTTTT; cdr3_aa: CASSPLGSGELFF
d_call: -; v_call: TRBV25-1; clone_size: -; j_call: TRBJ2-2; cdr3_length: 12; cdr3_nt: TGTGCCAGCCGGGGAGACACCGGGGAGCTGTTTTTT; cdr3_aa: CASRGDTGELFF
d_call: -; v_call: TRBV9; clone_size: -; j_call: TRBJ2-1; cdr3_length: 15; cdr3_nt: TGTGCCAGCAGCCCCGGAGGGGCTAGGATGCTTGAGCAGTTCTTC; cdr3_aa: CASSPGGARMLEQFF
d_call: -; v_call: TRBV12-3/TRBV12-4; clone_size: -; j_call: TRBJ1-2; cdr3_length: 12; cdr3_nt: TGTGCCAGCAGTACTGGAGGCTATGGCTACACCTTC; cdr3_aa: CASSTGGYGYTF
d_call: -; v_call: TRBV28; clone_size: few; j_call: TRBJ1-1; cdr3_length: 12; cdr3_nt: TGTGCCAGCAGTTTACGGTTTACTGAAGCTTTCTTT; cdr3_aa: CASSLRFTEAFF
d_call: -; v_call: TRBV9; clone_size: -; j_call: TRBJ2-5; cdr3_length: 14; cdr3_nt: TGTGCCAGCAGCGCCCGGTGGGCCTCTGAGACCCAGTACTTC; cdr3_aa: CASSARWASETQYF
d_call: -; v_call: TRBV29-1; clone_size: -; j_call: TRBJ2-4; cdr3_length: 12; cdr3_nt: TGCAGCGTTGGAGGGCGGGAAAACATTCAGTACTTC; cdr3_aa: CSVGGRENIQYF
d_call: TRBD1; v_call: TRBV2; clone_size: -; j_call: TRBJ1-2; cdr3_length: 14; cdr3_nt: TGTGCCAGCAGTAGACAGGGGCCTAACTATGGCTACACCTTC; cdr3_aa: CASSRQGPNYGYTF
d_call: TRBD2; v_call: TRBV6-2/TRBV6-3; clone_size: few; j_call: TRBJ2-3; cdr3_length: 18; cdr3_nt: TGTGCCAGCAGTCTACCTACGGGACTAGCGGGGTTATCAGATACGCAGTATTTT; cdr3_aa: CASSLPTGLAGLSDTQYF